Shown below are 11 T cell receptor beta chains from a single sample sequenced in a study of cytomegalovirus exposure and HLA in healthy donors. The study ran its PCR with 60 Vbeta and 13 Jbeta primers. This table comes from immunoSEQ multiplex PCR, and its TCRdb copy is limited to in-frame clones, with some not included. The table has tens of thousands of clones, over 75% seen once. Sequenced sample: PBMCs. These receptors all come from a man aged 30-40 years in good health and CMV-seropositive.

The chain links TRBV5-4 to TRBJ2-2; 7 nucleotides agree with TRBD2. The CDR3 spans 15 residues. In germline, CDR1 is SGHNT, CDR2 YYREEE (reference sequence). The V gene end was trimmed by 3 bases and the J gene end by 4 bases; junction bases not matched to a gene: 6. In DNA, the CDR3 is TGTGCCAGCAGCTGGGACCAGCGGGGCACCGGGGAGCTGTTTTTT. Translating gives CASSWDQRGTGELFF. Complete variable domain (other parts from reference TRBV5-4 and TRBJ2-2): ETGVTQSPTHLIKTRGQQVTLRCSSQSGHNTVSWYQQALGQGPQFIFQYYREEENGRGNFPPRFSGLQFPNYSSELNVNALELDDSALYLCASSWDQRGTGELFFGEGSRLTVL.

This clone was seen many times. The chain recombines TRBV7-9 with TRBJ1-1, with D perhaps matching TRBD1 (5 bases). V was cut by 1 base and J by 10 bases, with 10 bases left in between. CDR3 length equals 12 residues. Germline V gives CDR1 SEHNR, CDR2 FQNEAQ (reference sequence). CDR3 sequence reads: CASSLDQGRAFF. The CDR3 region has the DNA TGTGCCAGCAGCTTAGACCAGGGCCGAGCTTTCTTT.

The rearrangement uses TRBV5-4 and TRBJ1-1; D not certain. Germline V lookup: CDR1 SGHNT, CDR2 YYREEE (reference sequence). Trimming left V 3 bases short and J 1 base short, with 13 bases between. The CDR3 has 15 residues. Written as DNA, the CDR3 is TGTGCCAGCAGCTACGAACAGCCGTCGAACACTGAAGCTTTCTTT. Translation: CASSYEQPSNTEAFF.

V is TRBV7-2 and J is TRBJ2-7, with a possible D match to TRBD1 (7 bases). V was shortened by 5 bases and J by 1 base, with 15 bases between the two germline ends. There are 15 residues in the CDR3. Germline-derived CDR1 and CDR2 are SGHTA and FQGNSA. CDR3 in DNA: TGTGCCAGCAGCCGTCAGGGGGGCGATTCCTACGAGCAGTACTTC. It is translated as CASSRQGGDSYEQYF.

This chain uses TRBV7-9 with TRBJ2-1, with D possibly matching TRBD1 (6 bases). Germline V CDR1 and CDR2: SEHNR, FQNEAQ (reference sequence). Trimming shortened V by 4 bases and J by 7 bases, and 14 bases separated the two germline ends. CDR3 length equals 14 residues. This CDR3 reads CASSSGQGWNEQFF. The CDR3 DNA reads TGTGCCAGCAGCTCCGGGCAGGGGTGGAATGAGCAGTTCTTC.

The chain recombines TRBV7-6 with TRBJ1-2, with D perhaps TRBD1 (6 bases). The length of the CDR3 is 16 residues. V was clipped by 5 bases and J by 4 bases, with 20 bases between them. The V gene's germline CDR1 is SGHVS and CDR2 FNYEAQ. The CDR3 sequence is CASSPQGRPGLYGYTF. DNA of the CDR3: TGTGCCAGCAGCCCCCAGGGGCGCCCAGGCCTCTATGGCTACACCTTC.

This chain joins TRBV4-1 and TRBJ1-3; D is perhaps TRBD1 (5 bases). The CDR3 extends over 17 amino acids. The germline V and J ends were trimmed by 1 base and 0 bases, with 13 bases remaining between them. In germline, CDR1 is MGHRA, CDR2 YSYEKL. The CDR3 protein is CASSQVHRGDSGNTIYF. The CDR3 bases are TGCGCCAGCAGCCAAGTCCATAGGGGCGACTCTGGAAACACCATATATTTT.

V usage is TRBV6-5 and J usage is TRBJ1-2; D remains unclear. Germline V gives CDR1 MNHEY, CDR2 SVGAGI. This CDR3 region has 12 residues. V lost 6 bases to trimming and J lost 8 bases, with 13 bases between them. The CDR3 protein is CASSNSRRGYTF. The CDR3, as DNA: TGTGCCAGCAGCAATTCAAGGCGGGGCTACACCTTC.

The chain uses TRBV27 and TRBJ1-5; D gene ambiguous. Trimming took off 4 bases at V and 2 bases at J, with 15 bases between the two ends. CDR3 length: 16 residues. The germline V gene has CDR1 MNHEY and CDR2 SMNVEV (reference sequence). Written as DNA, the CDR3 is TGTGCCAGCAGTTCCTCGGGGAGGTTCGGCAATCAGCCCCAGCATTTT. Translation: CASSSSGRFGNQPQHF.

This clone occurred a few times. V and J are TRBV5-5 and TRBJ2-5; TRBD1 matches 9 bases. The closer fit of TRBJ2-7 to the DNA end suggests the J call may be wrong. This CDR3 region has 15 residues. Germline V gene sequence: CDR1 SGHKS, CDR2 YYEKEE (reference sequence). CDR3 residues: CASSLQGAVVYEQYF. DNA of the CDR3: TGTGCCAGCAGCCTACAGGGGGCCGTGGTCTACGAGCAGTACTTC.

This clone occurred once. CDR3 sequence (DNA): TGTGCCAGCAGTGCCGGGGTGGGCTACACCTTC. Its translation: CASSAGVGYTF. V and J are TRBV6-5 and TRBJ1-2; no definite D call. CDR1 MNHEY and CDR2 SVGAGI come from the germline V gene. The CDR3 covers 11 residues. V was shortened by 5 bases and J by 8 bases, with 9 bases between the two germline ends.